The 17 T cell receptor beta chains below were found in one sample sequenced in a study of high-grade serous ovarian cancer treatment subgroups. Tumor samples were obtained before definitive surgery or chemotherapy. Some clones are missing from TCRdb's copy, which holds only in-frame ones; the method was immunoSEQ multiplex PCR. The sample contains 3,000 or so clones, roughly 59% of which appear only once. Specimen: tumor tissue. The receptor source for this set is a human donor with high-grade serous ovarian cancer.

The V gene is TRBV6-6, the J gene TRBJ2-7; D remains unclear. The CDR3 covers 15 residues. Trimming took 0 bases from V and 0 from J, leaving 9 bases between them. Germline V gene lookup returns CDR1 MNHNY and CDR2 SVGAGI (reference sequence). CDR3 nucleotide sequence: TGTGCCAGCAGTTACTCGGCTGCGAGCTCCTACGAGCAGTACTTC. Amino acid sequence: CASSYSAASSYEQYF.

The chain employs TRBV4-2 and TRBJ2-5; 14 bases match TRBD2. This CDR3 has 18 residues. J gave up 4 bases and V 6 bases, and 13 bases lay outside the gene matches. CDR1 and CDR2 (germline): LGHNA, YNFKEQ. In DNA, the CDR3 is TGTGCCAGCAGACCAAAGAGACTAGCGGGAGGGCCCCCAGAGACCCAGTACTTC. This translates into CASRPKRLAGGPPETQYF.

In DNA form, the CDR3 reads TGTGCCAGTAGTATACAGGGCGTTAGCTCTGGGGCCAACGTCCTGACTTTC. Its translation is CASSIQGVSSGANVLTF. The rearrangement uses TRBV19 and TRBJ2-6; maybe TRBD1 (5 bases). Germline CDR1 is LNHDA and CDR2 is SQIVND (reference sequence). The germline V and J ends were trimmed by 2 bases and 0 bases, with 11 bases remaining between them. CDR3 length: 17 residues.

Here the CDR3 DNA reads TGTGCCAGCAGTGAGTGGACTGCCTCTGGAAACACCATATATTTT. This gives the protein CASSEWTASGNTIYF. The rearrangement joins TRBV6-1 to TRBJ1-3, with D unclear. The CDR3 has 15 amino acids. The germline gives CDR1 MNHNS, CDR2 SASEGT. Trimming shortened V by 3 bases and J by 0 bases, and 9 bases separated the two germline ends.

This chain links TRBV6-6 with TRBJ1-5; tentative D call: TRBD1 (6 bases). Trimming cost V 2 bases and J 6 bases, with 17 bases left between them. CDR3 length equals 16 residues. Germline V gives CDR1 MNHNY, CDR2 SVGAGI (reference sequence). The CDR3 coding sequence is TGTGCCAGCAGTTACACCTCAGGGGAGAGAGGTCAGCCCCAGCATTTT. As protein: CASSYTSGERGQPQHF.

This clone came up once. The CDR3 DNA sequence: TGTGCCAGTAGTATCTACCTCCGGGACAGGGTAAATGCTAACTATGGCTACACCTTC. This encodes CASSIYLRDRVNANYGYTF. The chain combines TRBV19 with TRBJ1-2, with 9 bases fitting TRBD1. CDR3 length: 19 amino acids. Trimming cost V 3 bases and J 0 bases; bases outside gene matches: 14. The germline V gene has CDR1 LNHDA and CDR2 SQIVND (reference sequence).

This clone is deemed medium-sized (0.01 to 0.1%). CDR3 residues: CASSLQEDTQYF. For the CDR3, the DNA is TGTGCCAGCAGCCTACAGGAAGATACGCAGTATTTT. The rearrangement links TRBV7-6 to TRBJ2-3; perhaps TRBD1 as D (5 bases). Trimming shortened V by 5 bases and J by 5 bases, and 8 bases separated the two germline ends. This CDR3 is built from 12 residues. The germline V gene encodes CDR1 SGHVS and CDR2 FNYEAQ.

The V call is TRBV11-1, the J call TRBJ2-7; 9 bases are a match to TRBD2. The CDR3 loop spans 19 amino acids. Germline V gene data show CDR1 as SGHAT and CDR2 as FQDESV (reference sequence). After removal of 4 bases from V and 2 bases from J, the junction contained 18 bases not matched to a gene. The CDR3 sequence: CASSYSGGTSSTRPYEQYF. The CDR3 region has the DNA TGTGCCAGCAGCTATAGTGGGGGGACTAGCTCCACCCGTCCCTACGAGCAGTACTTC. The entire variable domain, with the rest obtained from reference TRBV11-1 and TRBJ2-7, is as follows: EAEVAQSPRYKITEKSQAVAFWCDPISGHATLYWYRQILGQGPELLVQFQDESVVDDSQLPKDRFSAERLKGVDSTLKIQPAELGDSAMYLCASSYSGGTSSTRPYEQYFGPGTRLTVT.

This clone was found a few times. The genes are TRBV30 and TRBJ1-4; tentatively, D is TRBD1 (6 bases). Germline V gives CDR1 GTSNPN, CDR2 SVGIG (reference sequence). The V gene lost 1 base and the J gene lost 0 bases, with 21 bases spanning the gap. The CDR3 loop spans 19 amino acids. The CDR3, as DNA: TGTGCCTGGAGTGAGGGTTTCGCGGGGACACCCTCAACTAATGAAAAACTGTTTTTT. Translating gives CAWSEGFAGTPSTNEKLFF.

The chain recombines TRBV28 with TRBJ1-2; D not resolved. Trimming took 5 bases from V and 1 from J, leaving 14 bases between them. Germline V CDR1 and CDR2: MDHEN, SYDVKM. The CDR3 runs 15 residues. The CDR3 DNA reads TGTGCCAGCAGTGTAGGCTTGGGTATTAACTATGGCTACACCTTC. This codes for CASSVGLGINYGYTF.

In this sample, this clone is large (0.1 to 1%). This chain connects TRBV27 to TRBJ1-1; D gene unclear. V lost 4 bases and J lost 5, with 14 bases in between. In germline, CDR1 is MNHEY, CDR2 SMNVEV (reference sequence). The CDR3 totals 14 residues. The CDR3 DNA reads as TGTGCCAGCAGTTCAGCGGGCCCGGGGACTGAAGCTTTCTTT. It codes for CASSSAGPGTEAFF.

Written as DNA, the CDR3 is TGTGCCAGCAGTGTTGAGACGCAGCTTTACAATGAGCAGTTCTTC. This gives the protein CASSVETQLYNEQFF. The V gene is TRBV2, the J gene TRBJ2-1; D ambiguous. Germline V CDR1 and CDR2: SNHLY, FYNNEI. The CDR3 covers 15 residues. Trimming stripped 4 bases from V and 4 bases from J, with 14 bases between.

The rearrangement joins TRBV19 to TRBJ2-7; 9 positions match TRBD1. With V trimmed by 6 bases and J by 3 bases, 9 bases remained unmatched. The germline V gene encodes CDR1 LNHDA and CDR2 SQIVND (reference sequence). The CDR3 is made up of 15 amino acids. The CDR3 sequence: CASSEGQGFVYEQYF. The CDR3 nucleotides read TGTGCCAGTAGCGAGGGACAGGGATTTGTCTACGAGCAGTACTTC.

CDR3 residues: CASTNGTSGGPWFREQYF. The CDR3 DNA is TGTGCCAGCACCAATGGGACTAGCGGGGGGCCGTGGTTTCGAGAGCAGTACTTC. The chain couples TRBV7-9 to TRBJ2-7; 15 nucleotides line up with TRBD2. V shed 7 bases and J 7 bases; nucleotides not matched to a gene: 17. CDR1 is SEHNR and CDR2 is FQNEAQ in the germline V gene (reference sequence). The CDR3 totals 18 residues.

The genes are TRBV5-1 and TRBJ2-3; a possible D gene is TRBD1 (6 bases). The V gene's germline CDR1 is SGHRS and CDR2 YFSETQ. The CDR3 has 15 amino acids. Trimming removed 4 bases from V and 2 bases from J, with 14 bases in between. CDR3 sequence (DNA): TGCGCCAGCAGCGATACAGGGTATGACACAGATACGCAGTATTTT. This encodes CASSDTGYDTDTQYF. Filled out from reference TRBV5-1 and TRBJ2-3, the complete variable domain reads KAGVTQTPRYLIKTRGQQVTLSCSPISGHRSVSWYQQTPGQGLQFLFEYFSETQRNKGNFPGRFSGRQFSNSRSEMNVSTLELGDSALYLCASSDTGYDTDTQYFGPGTRLTVL.

The V and J genes are TRBV14 and TRBJ1-1; D is unresolved. Trimming took off 0 bases at V and 3 bases at J, with 20 bases between the two ends. The CDR3 loop spans 18 amino acids. Germline V gene data show CDR1 as SGHDN and CDR2 as FVKESK. The DNA of the CDR3 is TGTGCCAGCAGCCAAGAGTTCGTTATAGTCCCTTTCGACACTGAAGCTTTCTTT. Its protein is CASSQEFVIVPFDTEAFF.

This clone occurred a few times. V usage is TRBV7-2 and J usage is TRBJ2-1, with 12 bases aligning to TRBD2. This CDR3 region has 15 residues. V gave up 3 bases and J gave up 9 bases; unmatched junction bases: 6. Germline CDR1 and CDR2: SGHTA and FQGNSA. Here the CDR3 reads CASSLLAGGPGEQFF. The CDR3 DNA reads TGTGCCAGCAGCTTGCTAGCGGGAGGGCCTGGTGAGCAGTTCTTC.